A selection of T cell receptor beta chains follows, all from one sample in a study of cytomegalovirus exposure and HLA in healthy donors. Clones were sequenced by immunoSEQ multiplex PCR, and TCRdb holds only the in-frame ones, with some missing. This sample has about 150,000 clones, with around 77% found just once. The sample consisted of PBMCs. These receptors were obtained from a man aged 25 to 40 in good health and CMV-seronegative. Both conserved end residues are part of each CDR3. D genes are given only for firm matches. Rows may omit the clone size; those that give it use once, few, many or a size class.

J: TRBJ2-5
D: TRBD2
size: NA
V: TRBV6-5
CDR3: CASSSSPQTSVETQYF
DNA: TGTGCCAGCAGTTCCTCACCCCAGACTAGCGTGGAGACCCAGTACTTC

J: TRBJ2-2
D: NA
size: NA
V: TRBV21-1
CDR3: CASRGTSGKNTGELFF
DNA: TGTGCCAGCAGAGGGACTAGCGGGAAGAACACCGGGGAGCTGTTTTTT

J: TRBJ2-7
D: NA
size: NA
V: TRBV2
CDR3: CARERDGVSAYEQYF
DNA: TGTGCCAGAGAGAGGGATGGGGTGAGTGCCTACGAGCAGTACTTC

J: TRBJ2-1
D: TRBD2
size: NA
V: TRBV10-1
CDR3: CASSESRSGGNEQFF
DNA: TGCGCCAGCAGTGAGTCCAGGTCGGGGGGCAATGAGCAGTTCTTC

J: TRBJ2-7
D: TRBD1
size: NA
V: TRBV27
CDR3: CASSWGTGEYEQYF
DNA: TGCGCCAGCAGTTGGGGGACAGGAGAGTACGAGCAGTACTTC

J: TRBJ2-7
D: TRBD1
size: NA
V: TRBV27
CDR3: CASSWTGGIGYEQYF
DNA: TGTGCCAGCAGTTGGACAGGGGGTATAGGCTACGAGCAGTACTTC

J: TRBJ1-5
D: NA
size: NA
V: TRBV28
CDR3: CATWGVYSNQPQHF
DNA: TGTGCCACCTGGGGGGTGTATAGCAATCAGCCCCAGCATTTT

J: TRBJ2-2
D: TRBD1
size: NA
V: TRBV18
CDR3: CASSPPGQGFTGELFF
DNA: TGTGCCAGCTCACCTCCGGGACAGGGATTTACCGGGGAGCTGTTTTTT

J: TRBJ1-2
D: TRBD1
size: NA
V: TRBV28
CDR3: CASSLSRGQGALAYTF
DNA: TGTGCCAGCAGTTTAAGTAGAGGTCAGGGGGCGTTAGCATACACCTTC

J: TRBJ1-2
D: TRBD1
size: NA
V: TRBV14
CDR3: CASSLGGDSYGYTF
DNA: TGTGCCAGCAGCCTTGGAGGGGACAGCTATGGCTACACCTTC

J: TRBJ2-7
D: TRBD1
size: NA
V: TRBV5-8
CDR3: CASSLDGTAFQDEQYF
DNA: TGTGCCAGCAGCTTGGACGGGACAGCTTTTCAGGACGAGCAGTACTTC

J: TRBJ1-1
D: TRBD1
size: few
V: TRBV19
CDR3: CATTEGQGLGEAFF
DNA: TGTGCCACCACAGAGGGACAGGGGTTGGGTGAAGCTTTCTTT

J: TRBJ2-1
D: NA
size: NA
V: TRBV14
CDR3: CASSQGLQSSYNEQFF
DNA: TGTGCCAGCAGCCAAGGTCTGCAGTCTTCCTACAATGAGCAGTTCTTC

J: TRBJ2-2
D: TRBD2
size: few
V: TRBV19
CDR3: CASSDSGRPNTGELFF
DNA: TGTGCCAGTAGTGATAGCGGGAGGCCGAACACCGGGGAGCTGTTTTTT

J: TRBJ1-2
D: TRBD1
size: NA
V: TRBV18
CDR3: CASSPLSRQGPNYGYTF
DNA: TGTGCCAGCTCACCGCTCTCACGACAGGGGCCAAACTATGGCTACACCTTC

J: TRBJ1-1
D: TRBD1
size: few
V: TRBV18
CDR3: CASSLGQGALNTEAFF
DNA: TGTGCCAGCTCACTGGGACAGGGAGCCCTGAACACTGAAGCTTTCTTT

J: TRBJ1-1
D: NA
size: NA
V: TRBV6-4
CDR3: CASSVSGENTEAFF
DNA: TGTGCCAGCAGCGTCTCGGGGGAGAACACTGAAGCTTTCTTT

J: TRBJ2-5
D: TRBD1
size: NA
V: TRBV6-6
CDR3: CASSLQGDLQETQYF
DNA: TGTGCCAGCAGCCTACAGGGGGACCTACAAGAGACCCAGTACTTC

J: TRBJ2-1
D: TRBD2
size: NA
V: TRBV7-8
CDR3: CASSLAGLAGVNEQFF
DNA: TGTGCCAGCAGCTTAGCGGGACTAGCGGGAGTGAATGAGCAGTTCTTC

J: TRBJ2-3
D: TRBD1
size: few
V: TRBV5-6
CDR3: CASSIETGLVDTQYF
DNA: TGTGCCAGCAGCATAGAGACAGGGTTGGTCGATACGCAGTATTTT

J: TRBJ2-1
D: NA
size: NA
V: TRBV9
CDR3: CASSVGPGAVNEQFF
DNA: TGTGCCAGCAGCGTAGGCCCGGGAGCGGTAAATGAGCAGTTCTTC

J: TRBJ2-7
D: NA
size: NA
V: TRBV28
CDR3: CACPKGESYEQYF
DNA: TGTGCCTGCCCTAAGGGAGAGTCCTACGAGCAGTACTTC

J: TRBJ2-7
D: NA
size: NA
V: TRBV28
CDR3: CASSFPDTAYEQYF
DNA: TGTGCCAGCAGTTTTCCCGACACCGCCTACGAGCAGTACTTC

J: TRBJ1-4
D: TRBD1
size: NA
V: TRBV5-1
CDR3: CASSFSTGTDEKLFF
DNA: TGCGCCAGCAGCTTCTCTACCGGGACAGACGAAAAACTGTTTTTT

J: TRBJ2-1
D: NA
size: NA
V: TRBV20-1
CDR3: CSALSNEQFF
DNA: TGCAGTGCTCTTAGTAATGAGCAGTTCTTC

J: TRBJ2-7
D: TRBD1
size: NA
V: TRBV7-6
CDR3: CASSASGGPYEQYF
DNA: TGTGCCAGCAGCGCCTCAGGGGGCCCCTACGAGCAGTACTTC

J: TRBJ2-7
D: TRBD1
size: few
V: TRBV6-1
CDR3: CASSEGDSYEQYF
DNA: TGTGCCAGCAGTGAAGGGGACAGCTACGAGCAGTACTTC